This T cell receptor beta chain was recorded in a study of Ad26.COV2.S vaccination and SARS-CoV-2 variants. Described treatment: approximately 18 received Ad26.COV2.S at low or high dose, single or two shots; several received placebo; per-sample allocation not given. Collection of the samples took place on day 63 after the first injection of vaccine or placebo. Deletions cut 2 bases from V and 7 bases from J, with 18 bases between. The CDR3 runs to 15 residues. Per germline, CDR1 ENHRY and CDR2 SYGVKD. Worth noting for this clone: What it binds is unknown.

This table comes from immunoSEQ multiplex PCR, and its TCRdb copy is limited to in-frame clones, with some not included. The table has about 440,000 clones, around nine tenths seen once. Points from the study as a whole: Analytic work on TCR breadth and depth might have understated the full extent of total T cell responses.

The sample consisted of peripheral blood, taken in a trial of Ad26.COV2.S vaccine versus placebo. This rearrangement joins TRBV10-3 to TRBJ2-7, with D possibly matching TRBD1 (5 bases). The sequence was collected from a person aged 18-65 years who received the Ad26.COV2.S COVID-19 vaccine or a placebo. CDR3 loop: CAISEHLGVLGEQYF. As DNA, the CDR3 is TGTGCCATCAGTGAGCACCTAGGGGTTCTAGGGGAGCAGTACTTC.